Listed here are 5 T cell receptor beta chains from one sample, sequenced in a study of immune characteristics of hereditary and idiopathic chronic pancreatitis. Clones were sequenced by immunoSEQ multiplex PCR, and TCRdb holds only the in-frame ones, with some missing. Among about 14,000 clones, roughly 80% were seen once, and the ten largest hold about 14%. Chronic pancreatitis tissue was collected during total pancreatectomy with islet autotransplantation. The sequenced material came from pancreas tissue with hereditary chronic pancreatitis. These receptors all stem from a human donor with chronic pancreatitis.

The V and J genes are TRBV7-9 and TRBJ1-5; 8 nucleotides align to TRBD1. The trim removed 5 bases at V and 1 base at J, leaving 7 bases unmatched. The CDR3 is 16 residues long. Per the germline V gene, CDR1 is SEHNR and CDR2 is FQNEAQ (reference sequence). The CDR3 bases are TGTGCCAGCAGCGGTGACAGGGGCCTCAGCAATCAGCCCCAGCATTTT. Translated, it gives CASSGDRGLSNQPQHF.

This chain connects TRBV25-1 to TRBJ2-2; D is uncertain. V shed 1 base and J shed 4 bases, with 7 bases lying between them. The germline V gene has CDR1 MGHDK and CDR2 SYGVNS. The CDR3 totals 14 residues. CDR3 DNA sequence: TGTGCCAGCAGTGAATCGGCTAGCACCGGGGAGCTGTTTTTT. Amino acid sequence: CASSESASTGELFF.

This chain connects TRBV7-2 to TRBJ2-4, with D perhaps given as TRBD1 or TRBD2 (5 bases each). CDR1 and CDR2 (germline): SGHTA, FQGNSA. This CDR3 region has 16 residues. The ends were cut back, 3 bases at V and 6 bases at J, with 18 bases in the middle. The CDR3: CASSLGVSIQANIQYF. CDR3 nucleotides: TGTGCCAGCAGCTTGGGGGTTTCAATCCAGGCAAACATTCAGTACTTC.

The rearrangement links TRBV7-8 to TRBJ2-1; D is unresolved. The CDR3 sequence is 13 residues long. Trimming removed 5 bases from V and 9 bases from J, with 14 bases in between. Germline V CDR1 and CDR2: SGHVS, FQNEAQ. CDR3 bases: TGTGCCAGCAGCCGGCCCCCCAGAGGTGAGCAGTTCTTC. Translating it yields CASSRPPRGEQFF.

This clone is large in the sample. The rearrangement uses TRBV19 and TRBJ1-1, with a tentative D call TRBD1 (6 bases). Germline V gene sequence: CDR1 LNHDA, CDR2 SQIVND (reference sequence). This CDR3 is built from 14 residues. Trimming removed 6 bases from V and 1 base from J, with 12 bases in between. CDR3 residues: CASRWGRGNTEAFF. The CDR3 bases are TGTGCCAGTAGGTGGGGCAGGGGGAACACTGAAGCTTTCTTT.